Detailed here is one TCR beta chain. Its target is not known. In TCRdb, the reads were re-called with MiXCR into one record per CDR3 protein. This table has 450,000 to 550,000 distinct CDR3 sequences, 15% to 20% appearing once. This entry comes from a study of T cell repertoires in cytomegalovirus infection. At the level of the study: It was the public TCR beta signatures that indicated both CMV infection and matching HLA type.

Whole-study results and caveats: CMV-specific HLA-C-restricted TCR beta clonotypes dominated the ex vivo response.

This CDR3 spans 13 amino acids. V was clipped by 3 bases and J by 7 bases, with 12 bases between them. J is TRBJ1-1 and V is TRBV12-3 or TRBV12-4; D is perhaps TRBD1 (5 bases). Sequencing used CD8+ T cells from PBMCs. The source of this sequence is a human donor in good health (CMV status not recorded). Some clones in this sample may be carry-over from other donors' samples. The CDR3 loop reads CASSFSGTVEAFF. In DNA, the CDR3 is TGTGCCAGCAGTTTTTCAGGGACCGTTGAAGCTTTCTTT.